This T cell receptor beta chain was recovered during a study of CD8 T cells in Susac syndrome. The wider study: Blood was drawn from Susac syndrome patients while they were therapy-naive, on corticosteroids, or on intravenous immunoglobulin alone. Study-level points and caveats: Clonal expansion was not observed in the Susac syndrome CD4+ T cell repertoires.

The length of the CDR3 is 16 residues. Looked up from germline, CDR1 is SGHKS and CDR2 is YYEKEE (reference sequence). Trimming at V came to 3 bases and at J to 7 bases, leaving 15 bases not matched to a gene. With random hexamers, roughly 0.45 to 1 ug RNA was reverse transcribed. TCRdb independently ran MiXCR on the immunoSEQ multiplex PCR reads; one entry per CDR3 protein. The sample lists roughly 80,000 distinct CDR3 sequences, about 92% occurring once. In this sample, this clonotype turned up once. The antigen remains undetermined. The receptor was isolated from a human donor with Susac syndrome. The sample comprised CD4+ T cells from PBMCs. The rearrangement uses TRBV5-5 and TRBJ2-5; 7 bases agree with TRBD1. The CDR3 here is CASSSLRDSTFGTQYF. The CDR3 nucleotides are TGTGCCAGCAGCTCGCTCCGGGACAGTACGTTTGGGACCCAGTACTTC.